Shown below are 13 T cell receptor beta chains from a single sample sequenced in a study of blood T cell repertoires in COVID-19. Assay: immunoSEQ multiplex PCR; the TCRdb copy retains only in-frame clones and omits some. In the table there are 100,000 to 120,000 clones, about 75% of which are singletons. The source material was peripheral blood. The origin of the receptors is a woman older than 75 with active or convalescent COVID-19.

V gene TRBV9 combines with J gene TRBJ2-1; 12 bases are a match to TRBD2. The CDR3 extends over 16 amino acids. V shed 3 bases, J shed 12 bases, and the junction held 13 bases outside the gene matches. Germline assignment: CDR1 SGDLS and CDR2 YYNGEE. CDR3 amino acids: CASSAPRTSGEGGQFF. The CDR3 DNA sequence: TGTGCCAGCAGCGCCCCCCGGACTAGCGGGGAAGGTGGGCAGTTCTTC. Together with reference TRBV9 and TRBJ2-1, the CDR3 gives the full variable domain: DSGVTQTPKHLITATGQRVTLRCSPRSGDLSVYWYQQSLDQGLQFLIQYYNGEERAKGNILERFSAQQFPDLHSELNLSSLELGDSALYFCASSAPRTSGEGGQFFGPGTRLTVL.

The rearrangement joins TRBV29-1 to TRBJ1-2; tentatively, D is TRBD1 (5 bases). The CDR3 sequence is 14 residues long. V lost 3 bases and J lost 6, with 17 bases in between. Germline V gene lookup returns CDR1 SQVTM and CDR2 ANQGSEA. DNA for the CDR3: TGCAGCGTTGAGGCGGGGTCCGGAGGGGATGGCTACACCTTC. Residues: CSVEAGSGGDGYTF. Full variable domain (rest looked up from reference TRBV29-1 and TRBJ1-2): SAVISQKPSRDICQRGTSLTIQCQVDSQVTMMFWYRQQPGQSLTLIATANQGSEATYESGFVIDKFPISRPNLTFSTLTVSNMSPEDSSIYLCSVEAGSGGDGYTFGSGTRLTVV.

CDR3 region: CATSRDRGGFGYTF. The CDR3 region has the DNA TGTGCCACCAGCAGAGATCGAGGGGGCTTTGGCTACACCTTC. This rearrangement joins TRBV15 to TRBJ1-2, with TRBD1 matching 7 bases. Trimming took 0 bases from V and 7 from J; bases not matched to a gene: 5. Germline lookup yields CDR1 LNHNV and CDR2 YYDKDF (reference sequence). The CDR3 covers 14 residues.

The chain is built from TRBV7-3 and TRBJ2-1; 9 positions match TRBD2. V was clipped by 2 bases and J by 7 bases; unmatched bases: 6. This CDR3 contains 15 residues. Germline-derived CDR1 and CDR2 are SGHTA and FQGTGA. CDR3 in amino acids: CASSLFAGGVNEQFF. Written as DNA, the CDR3 is TGTGCCAGCAGCTTATTTGCGGGAGGGGTTAATGAGCAGTTCTTC. Full variable domain (rest looked up from reference TRBV7-3 and TRBJ2-1): GAGVSQTPSNKVTEKGKYVELRCDPISGHTALYWYRQSLGQGPEFLIYFQGTGAADDSGLPNDRFFAVRPEGSVSTLKIQRTERGDSAVYLCASSLFAGGVNEQFFGPGTRLTVL.

V and J are TRBV5-5 and TRBJ1-2; D possibly corresponds to TRBD1 (6 bases). The CDR3 contains 15 residues. With 4 bases removed from V and 3 bases from J, the gap between germline ends came to 16 bases. Germline V gene sequence: CDR1 SGHKS, CDR2 YYEKEE (reference sequence). The CDR3 DNA reads as TGTGCCAGCAGCAATCATTGGGACATCCACTATGGCTACACCTTC. It codes for CASSNHWDIHYGYTF.

This clone has just a few counts. The J gene is TRBJ1-6, the V gene TRBV6-6; no clear D. CDR3 length equals 13 residues. Germline V gene sequence: CDR1 MNHNY, CDR2 SVGAGI (reference sequence). Deletions cut 6 bases from V and 8 bases from J, with 11 bases between. CDR3 sequence (DNA): TGTGCCAGCAGCTCCCCGGAGGATTCACCCCTCCACTTT. Translating gives CASSSPEDSPLHF.

This chain uses TRBV7-8 with TRBJ2-1; D is perhaps TRBD2 (5 bases). The CDR3 is made up of 15 amino acids. Germline CDR1 reads SGHVS; CDR2 reads FQNEAQ. V lost 3 bases, J lost 3 bases, and 12 bases lay in between. The CDR3 bases are TGTGCCAGCAGCTTGCAGCGGATCTACTACAATGAGCAGTTCTTC. It encodes CASSLQRIYYNEQFF. Full variable domain (missing parts from reference TRBV7-8 and TRBJ2-1): GAGVSQSPRYKVAKRGQDVALRCDPISGHVSLFWYQQALGQGPEFLTYFQNEAQLDKSGLPSDRFFAERPEGSVSTLKIQRTQQEDSAVYLCASSLQRIYYNEQFFGPGTRLTVL.

In this sample, this clone turned up once. J is TRBJ2-3 and V is TRBV20-1, with 10 bases fitting TRBD2. The germline V gene encodes CDR1 DFQATT and CDR2 SNEGSKA (reference sequence). CDR3 length: 17 residues. Trimming cost V 3 bases and J 1 base; bases outside gene matches: 10. CDR3 amino acids: CSASLGPAGGGTDTQYF. DNA for the CDR3: TGCAGTGCTAGTTTAGGGCCAGCGGGAGGGGGCACAGATACGCAGTATTTT.

The rearrangement uses TRBV28 and TRBJ1-5; D unresolved. The CDR3 contains 15 residues. Germline values: CDR1 MDHEN, CDR2 SYDVKM. V shed 2 bases and J shed 7 bases, with 15 bases lying between them. In DNA form, the CDR3 reads TGTGCCAGCAGTTTACGAGGGTCCGGGCGGCAGCCCCAGCATTTT. Translating gives CASSLRGSGRQPQHF.

This clone was seen only a few times. The gene calls are TRBV7-2 and TRBJ1-1; TRBD1 matches 8 bases. This CDR3 spans 15 amino acids. With 7 bases clipped from V and 3 bases from J, the junction kept 10 bases outside the gene matches. In germline, CDR1 is SGHTA, CDR2 FQGNSA. CDR3 loop: CASKPGDRGDTEAFF. The CDR3 nucleotides read TGTGCCAGCAAGCCGGGAGACAGGGGAGACACTGAAGCTTTCTTT. Full variable domain (remainder filled in from reference TRBV7-2 and TRBJ1-1): GAGVSQSPSNKVTEKGKDVELRCDPISGHTALYWYRQSLGQGLEFLIYFQGNSAPDKSGLPSDRFSAERTGGSVSTLTIQRTQQEDSAVYLCASKPGDRGDTEAFFGQGTRLTVV.

The rearrangement joins TRBV18 to TRBJ2-7, with D possibly TRBD1 on 6 matching bases. V was trimmed by 4 bases and J by 3 bases, leaving 13 bases between them. Germline assignment: CDR1 KGHSH and CDR2 LQKENI. There are 14 residues in the CDR3. The CDR3 region has the DNA TGTGCCAGCTCACTCGCAGGGGCCCTCTACGAGCAGTACTTC. Its translation is CASSLAGALYEQYF. The variable domain in full, with the rest retrieved from reference TRBV18 and TRBJ2-7, is NAGVMQNPRHLVRRRGQEARLRCSPMKGHSHVYWYRQLPEEGLKFMVYLQKENIIDESGMPKERFSAEFPKEGPSILRIQQVVRGDSAAYFCASSLAGALYEQYFGPGTRLTVT.

The chain links TRBV3-1 (or the pseudogene TRBV3-2) to TRBJ2-1; no definite D call. In germline, CDR1 is LGHDT, CDR2 YNNKEL (reference sequence). Trimming pared 4 bases from V and 0 bases from J, leaving 7 bases between. The CDR3 consists of 14 residues. The CDR3 loop reads CASSLMSSYNEQFF. The DNA of the CDR3 is TGTGCCAGCAGCCTGATGAGCTCCTACAATGAGCAGTTCTTC.

This chain joins TRBV2 and TRBJ1-4; D perhaps matches TRBD1 (5 bases). The CDR3 is 13 amino acids. The V gene lost 4 bases and the J gene lost 5 bases, with 8 bases spanning the gap. Looked up from germline, CDR1 is SNHLY and CDR2 is FYNNEI. CDR3 sequence: CASSAGRNEKLFF. In DNA form, the CDR3 reads TGTGCCAGCAGTGCAGGGAGGAATGAAAAACTGTTTTTT.